The sequence of this T cell receptor (beta chain) was determined in a study of Graves' ophthalmopathy and Graves' hyperthyroidism. Study as a whole: Prior to any treatment, peripheral blood was collected at the time of initial diagnosis.

Per the germline V gene, CDR1 is SGHTA and CDR2 is FQGTGA. V lost 1 base and J lost 2, with 12 bases in between. This CDR3 is built from 15 residues. Study-wide results and limits: Blood was where most expanded thyroid clonotypes above 0.001 frequency also turned up.

All donors with ophthalmopathy were recorded as having moderate-to-severe activity, CAS ≥3, NOSPECS ≥4 and a duration under 3 months. Reliance was placed on clinical symptoms, serum thyroxine, TRAb, thyroid ultrasound and orbital computed tomography for diagnosis. This clonotype was counted ten times or more. Its target is unknown. TCR beta CDR3 regions were amplified from RNA transcripts. Following a first-round RT-PCR that used HTBI primers, a second-round multiplex PCR was carried out. MiXCR was run by TCRdb on the multiplex PCR reads, yielding one entry per CDR3 protein. The sample contains 57,000 or so distinct CDR3 sequences, approximately 45% of which appear only once.

The sequenced sample was peripheral blood. This TCR was recovered from an adult woman with Graves' ophthalmopathy. The J gene is TRBJ2-7, the V gene TRBV7-3; unclear D gene. The CDR3 reads CASSLIRSGPYEQYF. CDR3 in DNA: TGTGCCAGCAGCTTAATTAGGTCAGGCCCCTACGAGCAGTACTTC.